This T cell receptor beta chain comes out of a study of blood T cell repertoires in COVID-19 (dated by TCRdb to the early 2020s). With respect to the entire study: The collaborator samples originated in the United States, Italy and Spain and spanned the acute and convalescent phases of COVID-19. The prospective study material was composed of cDNA or gDNA derived from T cells, B-cell-depleted T cells, or PBMCs. Subjects who had been exposed to COVID-19, were actively infected with it, or had recovered from it provided the deeply sampled blood TCRbeta repertoires that made up the dataset. A freely available public database, intended as a resource for researchers studying the immune response to SARS-CoV-2, is where the repertoires were released. Samples were obtained from the ongoing ImmuneRACE study (first 160 participants) and from about 1,300 subjects provided by 6 global collaborators. The sample metadata nearly always contained a de-identified subject ID, COVID-19 status, age in years and sex. Where available, HLA class I and class II types were taken from metadata supplied by the sample provider and were not determined by assay-based typing.

Overall results and qualifications from the work: The amount of clinical and demographic metadata varied by source and participant and was provided uncurated.

The CDR3 measures 14 amino acids from cysteine to phenylalanine. This entry keeps only the CDR3 DNA: 42 bases, framed from base 1. Sequences SGHAT (CDR1) and FQNNGV (CDR2) are obtained from the germline V gene. Deletion took 5 bases off V and 4 bases off J, with a span of 13 bases between the germline ends. TCRbeta CDR3 regions were amplified from genomic DNA using the immunoSEQ Assay, a bias-controlled multiplex PCR. Per the source publication's procedure: Nucleated cell counts per sample were estimated from amplification of reference gene primers within the assay. Sequence reads were collapsed and filtered to measure the absolute abundance of every unique TCRbeta CDR3 rearrangement. Productive Simpson clonality was computed per sample as the square root of Simpson's diversity index over productive rearrangements. Drawn from immuneACCESS, this table holds only the in-frame rearrangements with V and J called that TCRdb kept. Clones are partly lost; checked studies trace under half to an unresolved V gene and leave the rest unexplained. V and J calls and clone size are copied from that table; D and trimming were computed from the DNA. In all, the sample holds some 220,000 clones, and 80% of those were seen once. The ten largest account for approximately 6.6% of the sample.

As regards this clone: Its target antigen remains unknown. Base qualities are not at hand, and no much larger clone is one base apart.

The collaborating institutions used their own protocols to collect whole blood in K2EDTA tubes. For TCRbeta analysis, collaborators shipped samples as frozen whole blood, isolated PBMCs, or DNA extracted from either of those sample types. The V gene is TRBV11-2 and the J gene is TRBJ2-3; tentative D gene TRBD2, with 6 bases matching. The source of this sequence is a woman in her sixties or seventies with acute or convalescent COVID-19. Specimen: peripheral blood. Here is the DNA: TGTGCCAGCAGCCCCGGGGGTGGGGCAGATACGCAGTATTTT. It codes for CASSPGGGADTQYF.